The entry below gives a single T cell receptor (beta chain) sequence along with its context. Its antigen is unidentified. The sample originates from a study of cytomegalovirus exposure and HLA in healthy donors. Overall study results and limits: Cytomegalovirus association was listed for under 200 TCR beta chains. DRB1 showed the most TCR associations and HLA-C the fewest in a later analysis, as rates varied by HLA locus.

Both 60 Vbeta primers and 13 Jbeta primers went into the PCR. Authors' data handling: Per a later analysis, the number of unique TCR beta chains was roughly 87 million, of which roughly 10 million were shared. Method: immunoSEQ multiplex PCR; TCRdb's copy keeps in-frame clones and lacks some. V, J and clone size reflect that table, while D and trimming were determined from the DNA. The repertoire holds around 150,000 clones, with roughly 80% as singletons. The source material was PBMCs. The TCR sequence derives from a man aged 18 to 30 in good health and CMV-seropositive.

The CDR3 loop is CASSLPTAGGVEAQYF. CDR3 nucleotide sequence: TGTGCCAGCAGCTTACCGACGGCGGGAGGGGTTGAGGCGCAGTATTTT. V usage is TRBV7-9 and J usage is TRBJ2-3; TRBD2 aligns across 9 bases. The CDR3 spans 16 residues. The junction had 13 bases not matched to a gene; V was cut back by 2 bases and J by 10 bases. Germline V gives CDR1 SEHNR, CDR2 FQNEAQ (reference sequence).